The 19 T cell receptor beta chains in this list originate from one sample, sequenced in a study of Ad26.COV2.S vaccination and SARS-CoV-2 variants (dated by TCRdb to the early 2020s). The library was obtained by the immunoSEQ multiplex PCR assay. Imported from immuneACCESS, the table was reduced by TCRdb to in-frame sequences with V and J called. These copies leave out some clones; in studies compared against another copy, an unresolved V gene accounts for under half, and the cause of the remainder is not known. For this sample there are roughly 300,000 clones; more than 85% appear just once. 5% of the sample is taken by the ten largest. The intended sense of this specimen's treatment or condition label: roughly 18 received Ad26.COV2.S at low or high dose, single or two shots; several received placebo; per-sample allocation not given. For vaccine and placebo recipients, repertoires were sequenced using samples collected on day 63 after the first injection.

Material: peripheral blood, obtained in a trial of Ad26.COV2.S vaccine versus placebo. The receptors here all came from a person between 18 and 60 years old who received the Ad26.COV2.S COVID-19 vaccine or a placebo.

The chain carries TRBV19 and TRBJ1-6, with 7 bases fitting TRBD1. J gave up 5 bases and V 3 bases, and 10 bases lay outside the gene matches. This CDR3 has 17 residues. Germline lookup yields CDR1 LNHDA and CDR2 SQIVND (reference sequence). CDR3 nucleotide sequence: TGTGCCAGTAGTATGGGATGGACAGGACGTCATAATTCACCCCTCCACTTT. It codes for CASSMGWTGRHNSPLHF.

Notes on this clone: Possible read error: a much larger clone is one base away. Other DNA sequences within the sample encode an identical CDR3. This chain joins TRBV7-2 and TRBJ1-4, with D possibly being TRBD1 (6 bases). V dropped 5 bases and J dropped 7 bases, with 14 bases sitting between them. The CDR3 sequence is 14 residues long. CDR1 and CDR2 from the germline V gene are SGHTA and FQGNSA. CDR3 sequence (DNA): TGTGCCAGCAGCCCCCAGGGAGGGGGTGAAAAACTGTTTTTT. This encodes CASSPQGGGEKLFF.

This chain uses TRBV20-1 with TRBJ1-1, with D unclear. In germline, CDR1 is DFQATT, CDR2 SNEGSKA (reference sequence). The CDR3 sequence is 12 residues long. V was cut by 3 bases and J by 1 base, with 6 bases left in between. The DNA for the CDR3 is TGCAGTGCTAGTAGCCCGAACACTGAAGCTTTCTTT. As protein: CSASSPNTEAFF.

The CDR3 DNA follows: TGTGCCAGCAGCCAGGGGAGAACGCGGCCACAAGAGACCCAGTACTTC. Translated: CASSQGRTRPQETQYF. The J gene is TRBJ2-5, the V gene TRBV6-2 or TRBV6-3; possible D gene TRBD1, 6 bases. Per the germline V gene, CDR1 is MNHEY and CDR2 is SVGEGT. The V end was cut by 6 bases, the J end by 2 bases, with 19 bases between. The CDR3 has 16 residues.

The chain employs TRBV7-6 and TRBJ2-1; 10 bases line up with TRBD2. The CDR3 contains 16 residues. CDR1 and CDR2 from the germline V gene are SGHVS and FNYEAQ. Unmatched junction bases numbered 4, after V lost 4 bases and J lost 1 base. The CDR3 is CASSSSGGLSYNEQFF. The CDR3, as DNA: TGTGCCAGCAGCTCTAGCGGGGGCCTTTCCTACAATGAGCAGTTCTTC.

The chain carries TRBV6-6 and TRBJ2-3; the match to TRBD1 covers 8 bases. Germline V CDR1 and CDR2: MNHNY, SVGAGI (reference sequence). This CDR3 contains 15 residues. The J segment lost 1 base and the V segment lost 6 bases, leaving 6 bases of the junction unmatched. Here the CDR3 DNA reads TGTGCCAGCAGCCTGGGACAGGCCCGCACAGATACGCAGTATTTT. This sequence encodes CASSLGQARTDTQYF.

The chain is built from TRBV5-4 and TRBJ1-2; 8 bases match TRBD1. Germline V CDR1 and CDR2: SGHNT, YYREEE (reference sequence). The CDR3 runs 13 residues. Trimming at V came to 1 base and at J to 8 bases, leaving 4 bases not matched to a gene. This CDR3 reads CASSLTGTGGYTF. DNA of the CDR3: TGTGCCAGCAGCTTGACCGGGACAGGAGGCTACACCTTC.

This chain joins TRBV30 and TRBJ2-7, with 10 bases lining up with TRBD1. With V trimmed by 7 bases and J by 6 bases, 9 bases remained unmatched. This CDR3 region has 13 residues. Germline V gene sequence: CDR1 GTSNPN, CDR2 SVGIG (reference sequence). The CDR3 bases are TGTGCCTTAGGACAGGGGGGTTATCGCGAGCAGTACTTC. Translated, it gives CALGQGGYREQYF.

The V call is TRBV11-1, the J call TRBJ2-5, with D possibly called TRBD1 or TRBD2 (5 bases each). The CDR3 loop spans 16 amino acids. Germline V lookup: CDR1 SGHAT, CDR2 FQDESV (reference sequence). Trimming took 8 bases from V and 3 from J, leaving 22 bases between them. The CDR3: CASSPRGVLGEETQYF. CDR3 in DNA: TGTGCCAGCTCTCCCCGGGGTGTGCTAGGGGAAGAGACCCAGTACTTC. Based on the CDR3 plus reference TRBV11-1 and TRBJ2-5, the full variable domain is EAEVAQSPRYKITEKSQAVAFWCDPISGHATLYWYRQILGQGPELLVQFQDESVVDDSQLPKDRFSAERLKGVDSTLKIQPAELGDSAMYLCASSPRGVLGEETQYFGPGTRLLVL.

The chain uses TRBV11-2 and TRBJ2-2; D gene uncertain. The CDR3 totals 14 residues. The germline V and J ends were trimmed by 8 bases and 3 bases, with 13 bases remaining between them. Germline-derived CDR1 and CDR2 are SGHAT and FQNNGV. CDR3 sequence reads: CASGRADYTGELFF. CDR3 bases: TGTGCCAGCGGGCGTGCGGATTACACCGGGGAGCTGTTTTTT.

This clone was recorded once. This chain connects TRBV9 to TRBJ2-2; TRBD2 aligns across 12 bases. Germline CDR1 reads SGDLS; CDR2 reads YYNGEE. The CDR3 extends over 18 amino acids. V dropped 3 bases and J dropped 2; count of bases not matched to a gene: 8. The CDR3 loop is CASSAPAGLAGNTGELFF. The CDR3 DNA is TGTGCCAGCAGCGCACCTGCTGGACTAGCGGGAAACACCGGGGAGCTGTTTTTT.

The chain combines TRBV27 with TRBJ2-1, with 7 bases aligning to TRBD2. Losses at the gene ends were 4 bases for V and 7 bases for J; bases not matched to a gene: 7. Per the germline V gene, CDR1 is MNHEY and CDR2 is SMNVEV (reference sequence). The CDR3 extends over 14 amino acids. CDR3 loop: CASSSSGKLNEQFF. CDR3 DNA sequence: TGTGCCAGCAGTTCGAGCGGGAAGTTAAATGAGCAGTTCTTC.

The V gene is TRBV28, the J gene TRBJ2-7; D perhaps matches TRBD1 (5 bases). The CDR3 contains 13 residues. CDR1 is MDHEN and CDR2 is SYDVKM in the germline V gene. V dropped 5 bases and J dropped 8 bases, with 16 bases sitting between them. The CDR3 loop is CASSGLATVKQYF. In DNA, the CDR3 is TGTGCCAGCAGTGGATTGGCGACAGTCAAGCAGTACTTC.

The chain joins TRBV7-2 to TRBJ1-1; D not certain. This CDR3 is built from 15 residues. Trimming cost V 1 base and J 8 bases, with 17 bases left between them. The germline V gene encodes CDR1 SGHTA and CDR2 FQGNSA. Here the CDR3 DNA reads TGTGCCAGCAGCTTAGTGGCAGCCCAACGACAAGAAGCTTTCTTT. Protein sequence: CASSLVAAQRQEAFF.

The chain couples TRBV7-8 to TRBJ2-6; no clear D gene. V was cut by 3 bases and J by 0 bases, with 6 bases left in between. CDR3 length: 15 amino acids. Looked up from germline, CDR1 is SGHVS and CDR2 is FQNEAQ. Written as DNA, the CDR3 is TGTGCCAGCAGCTTCGAGTACTCTGGGGCCAACGTCCTGACTTTC. Protein: CASSFEYSGANVLTF. The entire variable domain, with the rest obtained from reference TRBV7-8 and TRBJ2-6, is as follows: GAGVSQSPRYKVAKRGQDVALRCDPISGHVSLFWYQQALGQGPEFLTYFQNEAQLDKSGLPSDRFFAERPEGSVSTLKIQRTQQEDSAVYLCASSFEYSGANVLTFGAGSRLTVL.

The CDR3 here is CASSLGPGGAGNQPQHF. CDR3 nucleotides: TGTGCCAGCAGCTTGGGGCCGGGGGGCGCGGGCAATCAGCCCCAGCATTTT. The chain employs TRBV5-6 and TRBJ1-5; D is possibly TRBD1 (6 bases). V dropped 0 bases and J dropped 2 bases, with 15 bases sitting between them. Germline assignment: CDR1 SGHDT and CDR2 YYEEEE. This CDR3 spans 17 amino acids.

V gene TRBV15 combines with J gene TRBJ1-5, with D possibly TRBD1 on 5 matching bases. V dropped 0 bases and J dropped 6 bases, with 12 bases sitting between them. The CDR3 is made up of 15 amino acids. Germline V gene data show CDR1 as LNHNV and CDR2 as YYDKDF (reference sequence). The DNA for the CDR3 is TGTGCCACCAGCAGAGACGCAGGGATAACTCAGCCCCAGCATTTT. Protein product: CATSRDAGITQPQHF.

This clone was observed a few times. This sequence joins TRBV12-3 or TRBV12-4 and TRBJ2-1; D uncertain. CDR3 size: 12 residues. V was pared by 4 bases and J by 5 bases, with 6 bases between. CDR3 coding DNA: TGTGCCAGCAGTTCCTACGACAATGAGCAGTTCTTC. Its protein is CASSSYDNEQFF.

The chain recombines TRBV7-2 with TRBJ2-5; D is perhaps TRBD2 (7 bases). Germline V gene lookup returns CDR1 SGHTA and CDR2 FQGNSA. The CDR3 has 15 amino acids. V lost 3 bases and J 5 bases, leaving 16 bases between the germline ends. In nucleotides, the CDR3 is TGTGCCAGCAGCTTTGTAGGGGGGGCGGAGGAGACCCAGTACTTC. Its translation: CASSFVGGAEETQYF.